Shown below are 18 T cell receptor beta chains from a single sample sequenced in a study of cytomegalovirus exposure and HLA in healthy donors. The PCR employed 60 Vbeta primers together with 13 Jbeta primers. Sequencing was performed with immunoSEQ multiplex PCR; in TCRdb, only in-frame clones are kept and a portion is missing. The data contain about 160,000 clones, 68% of them singletons. The sample consisted of PBMCs. Source of these receptors: a man aged 50 to 59 in good health and CMV-seronegative.

The chain recombines TRBV19 with TRBJ1-5; the match to TRBD1 covers 10 bases. The ends lost 5 bases at V and 1 base at J; junction bases unmatched: 8. Germline CDR1 and CDR2: LNHDA and SQIVND (reference sequence). The CDR3 has 17 residues. CDR3 sequence reads: CASSPRDRGLSNQPQHF. The CDR3 DNA follows: TGTGCCAGTAGTCCGAGAGACAGGGGGCTAAGCAATCAGCCCCAGCATTTT.

This clone has a handful of counts. This chain joins TRBV28 and TRBJ1-3; D might be TRBD1 (5 bases). Trimming stripped 2 bases from V and 1 base from J, with 6 bases between. The CDR3 sequence is 14 residues long. Germline V CDR1 and CDR2: MDHEN, SYDVKM. CDR3 amino acids: CASSLPGSGNTIYF. Written as DNA, the CDR3 is TGTGCCAGCAGTTTACCAGGGTCTGGAAACACCATATATTTT.

This clone was found a few times. This chain links TRBV19 with TRBJ1-1, with D uncertain. Germline V gene lookup returns CDR1 LNHDA and CDR2 SQIVND (reference sequence). This CDR3 is 12 amino acids long. Trimming pared 4 bases from V and 5 bases from J, leaving 8 bases between. The CDR3 region is CASSTGFTEAFF. DNA of the CDR3: TGTGCCAGTAGTACGGGGTTTACTGAAGCTTTCTTT.

This clone was counted only a few times. The chain uses TRBV2 and TRBJ2-7; D is uncertain. Trimming shortened V by 6 bases and J by 3 bases, and 18 bases separated the two germline ends. CDR1 is SNHLY and CDR2 is FYNNEI in the germline V gene. The CDR3 length is 15 residues. The CDR3: CASRGRSSPNYEQYF. CDR3 coding DNA: TGTGCCAGCAGGGGCAGGTCTTCCCCCAACTACGAGCAGTACTTC.

The chain couples TRBV4-1 to TRBJ1-6; 9 bases line up with TRBD1. Germline V CDR1 and CDR2: MGHRA, YSYEKL. V lost 0 bases, J lost 4 bases, and 13 bases stayed unmatched. There are 20 residues in the CDR3. The CDR3 DNA is TGCGCCAGCAGCCAAGACTCCCGCACAGGGGGCCGGACTTATAATTCACCCCTCCACTTT. Its translation is CASSQDSRTGGRTYNSPLHF.

This chain uses TRBV5-1 with TRBJ2-1; D perhaps matches TRBD1 (5 bases). The CDR3 spans 14 residues. V lost 0 bases and J 10 bases, leaving 14 bases between the germline ends. Germline assignment: CDR1 SGHRS and CDR2 YFSETQ. The CDR3 DNA reads TGCGCCAGCAGCTTGGCGTCCAGGTCAGGGGAGCAGTTCTTC. Its protein is CASSLASRSGEQFF.

The chain is built from TRBV10-3 and TRBJ1-1; TRBD1 matches 8 bases. CDR1 is ENHRY and CDR2 is SYGVKD in the germline V gene. V gave up 6 bases and J gave up 1 base; unmatched junction bases: 7. The CDR3 spans 15 residues. The CDR3 reads CAISPGQGTNTEAFF. CDR3 DNA sequence: TGTGCCATCAGCCCCGGACAGGGAACGAACACTGAAGCTTTCTTT.

This clone appeared a few times. This chain connects TRBV7-9 to TRBJ2-7; no definite D call. The CDR3 spans 15 residues. V lost 1 base, J lost 2 bases, and 12 bases lay in between. Germline V gene data show CDR1 as SEHNR and CDR2 as FQNEAQ (reference sequence). CDR3 loop: CASSLEPAATYEQYF. The CDR3 coding sequence is TGTGCCAGCAGCTTAGAACCTGCGGCTACCTACGAGCAGTACTTC.

The chain joins TRBV6-4 to TRBJ2-3; D is ambiguous. This CDR3 comprises 15 residues. V dropped 4 bases and J dropped 0 bases, with 11 bases sitting between them. Looked up from germline, CDR1 is MRHNA and CDR2 is SNTAGT. CDR3 sequence (DNA): TGTGCCAGCAGTGTGGGCTCCCTGAGCACAGATACGCAGTATTTT. Translation gives CASSVGSLSTDTQYF.

The rearrangement joins TRBV4-1 to TRBJ1-2; D may be TRBD1 (5 bases). This CDR3 is 17 amino acids long. With 0 bases removed from V and 6 bases from J, the gap between germline ends came to 20 bases. Germline values: CDR1 MGHRA, CDR2 YSYEKL. The CDR3 region is CASSQDTRKAGRNGYTF. CDR3 sequence (DNA): TGCGCCAGCAGCCAAGACACCCGTAAGGCAGGGCGAAATGGCTACACCTTC.

This rearrangement joins TRBV5-1 to TRBJ1-6; D might be TRBD1 (5 bases). The germline V and J ends were trimmed by 4 bases and 6 bases, with 20 bases remaining between them. Germline V gives CDR1 SGHRS, CDR2 YFSETQ. The CDR3 sequence is 17 residues long. The CDR3 coding sequence is TGCGCCAGCAGCGTGATCGGGGGAACAAGCGGTAATTCACCCCTCCACTTT. Translation: CASSVIGGTSGNSPLHF.

This clone is a singleton in its sample. The chain has TRBV6-5 and TRBJ1-2; D possibly corresponds to TRBD1 (5 bases). The V gene lost 2 bases and the J gene lost 7 bases, with 8 bases spanning the gap. Germline CDR1 and CDR2: MNHEY and SVGAGI. This CDR3 contains 12 residues. Here the CDR3 reads CASSYGGGGYTF. CDR3 in DNA: TGTGCCAGCAGTTACGGGGGGGGTGGCTACACCTTC.

The genes are TRBV19 and TRBJ2-1; tentative D call: TRBD1 (6 bases). The V end lost 2 bases, the J end lost 0 bases, and 11 bases lay between the germline ends. Germline assignment: CDR1 LNHDA and CDR2 SQIVND (reference sequence). This CDR3 has 16 residues. CDR3 nucleotides: TGTGCCAGTAGTATAAGACAGGCAAGCTCCTACAATGAGCAGTTCTTC. It translates to CASSIRQASSYNEQFF.

J is TRBJ2-5 and V is TRBV7-2; TRBD1 is a possible D gene (6 bases). V shed 5 bases and J shed 4 bases, with 11 bases lying between them. This CDR3 contains 13 residues. The V gene's germline CDR1 is SGHTA and CDR2 FQGNSA. The DNA for the CDR3 is TGTGCCAGCAGCAGGGACACAACAGAGACCCAGTACTTC. Residues: CASSRDTTETQYF. The variable domain in full, completed from reference TRBV7-2 and TRBJ2-5, reads GAGVSQSPSNKVTEKGKDVELRCDPISGHTALYWYRQSLGQGLEFLIYFQGNSAPDKSGLPSDRFSAERTGGSVSTLTIQRTQQEDSAVYLCASSRDTTETQYFGPGTRLLVL.

This clone was seen just once. The chain joins TRBV14 to TRBJ1-1, with 7 bases lining up with TRBD1. Losses at the gene ends were 4 bases for V and 4 bases for J; bases not matched to a gene: 9. This CDR3 comprises 15 residues. Germline CDR1 reads SGHDN; CDR2 reads FVKESK. CDR3 sequence: CASSRLGQEGTEAFF. Written as DNA, the CDR3 is TGTGCCAGCAGCCGCCTAGGACAGGAGGGCACTGAAGCTTTCTTT.

The genes are TRBV6-6 and TRBJ2-2; 12 positions agree with TRBD2. Trimming took 5 bases from V and 4 from J; bases not matched to a gene: 5. CDR3 length: 16 amino acids. Germline CDR1 and CDR2: MNHNY and SVGAGI (reference sequence). The DNA for the CDR3 is TGTGCCAGCAGTCTAGCGGGGGGGCCTGGCACCGGGGAGCTGTTTTTT. It codes for CASSLAGGPGTGELFF.

The chain uses TRBV5-1 and TRBJ1-1; a weak D match, TRBD1 (5 bases). V lost 4 bases and J 1 base, leaving 14 bases between the germline ends. Germline values: CDR1 SGHRS, CDR2 YFSETQ. This CDR3 spans 15 amino acids. The CDR3 region is CASSGGGTGNTEAFF. The CDR3 region has the DNA TGCGCCAGCAGCGGGGGGGGGACGGGGAACACTGAAGCTTTCTTT.

The chain employs TRBV5-1 and TRBJ2-3; 7 bases are a match to TRBD1. With V trimmed by 0 bases and J by 2 bases, 3 bases remained unmatched. CDR3 length equals 15 residues. Germline V lookup: CDR1 SGHRS, CDR2 YFSETQ. The CDR3 spells CASSLGGGLTDTQYF. CDR3 in DNA: TGCGCCAGCAGCTTGGGAGGGGGCCTCACAGATACGCAGTATTTT. Complete variable domain (other parts from reference TRBV5-1 and TRBJ2-3): KAGVTQTPRYLIKTRGQQVTLSCSPISGHRSVSWYQQTPGQGLQFLFEYFSETQRNKGNFPGRFSGRQFSNSRSEMNVSTLELGDSALYLCASSLGGGLTDTQYFGPGTRLTVL.